This T cell receptor beta chain derives from a study of CD8+CD57+ T cells in acquired aplastic anemia. The sequenced patients had an expansion of CD8+CD57+ cells seen by flow cytometry. The CDR3 covers 15 residues. J lost 4 bases, V lost 5 bases, and 12 bases had no gene match. Per germline, CDR1 DFQATT and CDR2 SNEGSKA (reference sequence). Researchers used genomic DNA as the template to profile TCR beta VDJ and CDR3. TCRdb itself ran the reads through MiXCR, one entry per CDR3 protein. The profile shows 200,000 to 250,000 distinct CDR3 sequences, 65% of them singletons. Input material: sorted CD4+, CD8+, or CD8+CD57+ T cells (not recorded which) from PBMCs. The V and J genes are TRBV20-1 and TRBJ2-5, with 8 bases fitting TRBD2. This clonotype was obtained from a human donor with aplastic anemia. The CDR3 protein is CSASLQPAGGETQYF. DNA for the CDR3: TGCAGTGCTTCACTACAACCGGCGGGAGGAGAGACCCAGTACTTC.